These 21 T cell receptor beta chains originate from one sample sequenced in a study of technical replicates of blood from a handful of donors. The assay was immunoSEQ multiplex PCR, and TCRdb's table has in-frame clones only and misses some. The sample carries approximately 13,000 clones, 70% to 90% recorded once. Sequencing was carried out using PBMCs. The source of these receptors is a human donor in good health.

The genes are TRBV11-3 and TRBJ2-5; TRBD1 is a possible D gene (6 bases). The CDR3 sequence is 15 residues long. V dropped 4 bases and J dropped 5 bases, with 17 bases sitting between them. Germline V gene sequence: CDR1 SGHNT, CDR2 YENEEA. Here the CDR3 reads CASSSSLQGPETQYF. The CDR3 coding sequence is TGTGCCAGCAGCTCTAGCCTACAGGGTCCGGAGACCCAGTACTTC.

This chain joins TRBV18 and TRBJ2-2; D is possibly TRBD2 (6 bases). Germline CDR1 reads KGHSH; CDR2 reads LQKENI. With 3 bases removed from V and 4 bases from J, the gap between germline ends came to 15 bases. The CDR3 extends over 16 amino acids. The CDR3, as DNA: TGTGCCAGCTCACCCCAAGGGGACTCGGGCACCGGGGAGCTGTTTTTT. Its protein is CASSPQGDSGTGELFF.

In this sample, this clone turned up a few times. This chain links TRBV7-8 with TRBJ1-5; 7 bases are a match to TRBD1. CDR3 size: 15 residues. The germline V gene has CDR1 SGHVS and CDR2 FQNEAQ. The trim removed 5 bases at V and 1 base at J, leaving 5 bases unmatched. For the CDR3, the DNA is TGTGCCAGCAGCATGGACAGGTGGAGCAATCAGCCCCAGCATTTT. Encoded protein: CASSMDRWSNQPQHF.

The chain couples TRBV6-6 to TRBJ2-5, with TRBD1 identical over 8 bases. This CDR3 region has 15 residues. Looked up from germline, CDR1 is MNHNY and CDR2 is SVGAGI (reference sequence). J gave up 4 bases and V 0 bases, and 4 bases lay outside the gene matches. This CDR3 reads CASSYSGTGTETQYF. Here the CDR3 DNA reads TGTGCCAGCAGTTACTCAGGGACAGGCACAGAGACCCAGTACTTC.

The sample holds a few counts of this clone. The J gene is TRBJ2-7, the V gene TRBV2; 10 bases fit TRBD2. This CDR3 has 15 residues. Germline-derived CDR1 and CDR2 are SNHLY and FYNNEI. Trimming at V came to 7 bases and at J to 5 bases, leaving 11 bases not matched to a gene. Here the CDR3 reads CASISSTSGMNEQYF. DNA for the CDR3: TGTGCCAGCATTTCGAGCACTAGCGGGATGAACGAGCAGTACTTC.

V is TRBV9 and J is TRBJ2-3, with no clear D. Trimming took 3 bases from V and 0 from J, leaving 14 bases between them. Germline V CDR1 and CDR2: SGDLS, YYNGEE. This CDR3 has 16 residues. Here the CDR3 DNA reads TGTGCCAGCAGCGGAAGCCTCCCTAAGAGCACAGATACGCAGTATTTT. Its translation: CASSGSLPKSTDTQYF.

V and J are TRBV4-2 and TRBJ1-2, with unresolved D. Germline-derived CDR1 and CDR2 are LGHNA and YNFKEQ. Trimming pared 1 base from V and 8 bases from J, leaving 26 bases between. The CDR3 runs to 18 residues. The CDR3 nucleotides read TGTGCCAGCAGCCAAGTTTTGTGGCGAGGGAAGGCAGGTAAAGGCTACACCTTC. Translation gives CASSQVLWRGKAGKGYTF.

The rearrangement links TRBV6-1 to TRBJ1-2; TRBD1 might be the D (5 bases). Per germline, CDR1 MNHNS and CDR2 SASEGT. Between the trimmed V and J ends, which lost 6 bases and 0 bases, there was a span of 11 bases. The CDR3 is 14 residues long. The CDR3 reads CASRGGTTNYGYTF. CDR3 sequence (DNA): TGTGCCAGCAGGGGGGGGACGACTAACTATGGCTACACCTTC.

This chain uses TRBV5-1 with TRBJ2-3; TRBD2 agrees at 7 bases. The germline CDR1 and CDR2 sequences are SGHRS and YFSETQ. V dropped 0 bases and J dropped 3; count of bases not matched to a gene: 4. CDR3 size: 15 residues. For the CDR3, the DNA is TGCGCCAGCAGCTTGGCCGCGGGAGAGACAGATACGCAGTATTTT. Amino acid sequence: CASSLAAGETDTQYF.

The chain couples TRBV10-3 to TRBJ1-2; D perhaps matches TRBD1 (5 bases). Trimming left V 6 bases short and J 7 bases short, with 6 bases between. This CDR3 spans 10 amino acids. Germline V gene data show CDR1 as ENHRY and CDR2 as SYGVKD. CDR3 protein: CAIRDSGYTF. The DNA for the CDR3 is TGTGCCATCAGAGACAGTGGCTACACCTTC.

This chain connects TRBV6-1 to TRBJ2-5; 9 nucleotides line up with TRBD1. V shed 4 bases and J 4 bases; nucleotides not matched to a gene: 1. The CDR3 is 13 residues long. Germline V gene data show CDR1 as MNHNS and CDR2 as SASEGT. CDR3: CASSGQGGETQYF. The CDR3 DNA reads TGTGCCAGCAGTGGACAGGGGGGAGAGACCCAGTACTTC.

This clone was counted once. The chain couples TRBV5-1 to TRBJ2-7, with TRBD1 matching 12 bases. The V and J ends lost 3 bases and 7 bases, in that order; junction bases with no gene match: 11. Germline CDR1 reads SGHRS; CDR2 reads YFSETQ. The CDR3 runs to 16 residues. The CDR3 loop is CASSSRRGTGGWEQYF. The DNA of the CDR3 is TGCGCCAGCAGCTCCCGGCGCGGGACAGGGGGCTGGGAGCAGTACTTC. Combining the CDR3 with reference TRBV5-1 and TRBJ2-7 gives the whole variable domain KAGVTQTPRYLIKTRGQQVTLSCSPISGHRSVSWYQQTPGQGLQFLFEYFSETQRNKGNFPGRFSGRQFSNSRSEMNVSTLELGDSALYLCASSSRRGTGGWEQYFGPGTRLTVT.

This clone was counted a few times. The chain links TRBV6-1 to TRBJ1-1; D call uncertain. V lost 6 bases to trimming and J lost 2 bases, with 7 bases between them. CDR1 and CDR2 from the germline V gene are MNHNS and SASEGT. The length of the CDR3 is 12 residues. Here the CDR3 DNA reads TGTGCCAGCAGGCTGGCAAACACTGAAGCTTTCTTT. Protein product: CASRLANTEAFF.

The rearrangement links TRBV5-4 to TRBJ2-5; a weak D match, TRBD2 (6 bases). CDR3 size: 12 residues. Trimming left V 2 bases short and J 4 bases short, with 6 bases between. Per germline, CDR1 SGHNT and CDR2 YYREEE (reference sequence). The CDR3, as DNA: TGTGCCAGCAGCTTCGGGGGAGAGACCCAGTACTTC. It encodes CASSFGGETQYF.

The CDR3 spells CASSSETKTQYF. The CDR3 DNA follows: TGTGCCAGCAGCTCGGAGACGAAGACCCAGTACTTC. J is TRBJ2-5 and V is TRBV5-8; D is ambiguous. The CDR3 contains 12 residues. Germline V gives CDR1 SGHTS, CDR2 YDEGEE. Trimming left V 3 bases short and J 6 bases short, with 9 bases between.

This chain connects TRBV28 to TRBJ1-2; no definite D call. V lost 7 bases, J lost 3 bases, and 12 bases lay in between. Germline V gives CDR1 MDHEN, CDR2 SYDVKM. The CDR3 totals 13 residues. CDR3: CASTRGTYYGYTF. The CDR3 nucleotides are TGTGCCAGCACCCGGGGAACCTACTATGGCTACACCTTC.

The chain has TRBV2 and TRBJ2-7; possible D gene TRBD1, 6 bases. The CDR3 contains 14 residues. The ends were cut back, 6 bases at V and 10 bases at J, with 22 bases in the middle. Germline V gene data show CDR1 as SNHLY and CDR2 as FYNNEI. The CDR3 loop reads CASRPSTGPVPQYF. In nucleotides, the CDR3 is TGTGCCAGCAGACCTTCGACAGGACCCGTTCCCCAGTACTTC.

For the CDR3, the DNA is TGTGCCAGCAGTTATCGGACAGGGATTGGAGAAAAACTGTTTTTT. Its translation: CASSYRTGIGEKLFF. The rearrangement joins TRBV6-5 to TRBJ1-4, with 8 positions matching TRBD1. V lost 3 bases, J lost 8 bases, and 8 bases stayed unmatched. The CDR3 consists of 15 residues. Germline V gene lookup returns CDR1 MNHEY and CDR2 SVGAGI.

The chain links TRBV6-1 to TRBJ2-7; D is unclear. Germline CDR1 reads MNHNS; CDR2 reads SASEGT. V shed 6 bases and J shed 3 bases, with 3 bases lying between them. The length of the CDR3 is 10 residues. Here the CDR3 DNA reads TGTGCCAGCAGCTTCTACGAGCAGTACTTC. Translated: CASSFYEQYF.

V is TRBV6-6 and J is TRBJ2-1, with TRBD2 identical over 14 bases. Per germline, CDR1 MNHNY and CDR2 SVGAGI (reference sequence). The junction had 6 bases not matched to a gene; V was cut back by 6 bases and J by 5 bases. The CDR3 sequence is 16 residues long. The CDR3: CASRGLAGGFDNEQFF. Here the CDR3 DNA reads TGTGCCAGCAGAGGACTAGCGGGAGGATTCGACAATGAGCAGTTCTTC.

This chain connects TRBV27 to TRBJ2-2, with D possibly TRBD1 on 5 matching bases. Looked up from germline, CDR1 is MNHEY and CDR2 is SMNVEV (reference sequence). This CDR3 region has 15 residues. V lost 5 bases and J lost 3, with 13 bases in between. CDR3 DNA sequence: TGTGCCAGCAGTCTGCTCAGGGCGGACACCGGGGAGCTGTTTTTT. This gives the protein CASSLLRADTGELFF.